These 20 T cell receptor beta chains were sequenced from one sample in a study of T cells expressing NK-cell markers. Using the 5' RACE reads, TCRdb records one entry per CDR3 protein without DNA. The repertoire shows more than 400,000 distinct CDR3 sequences; the top ten hold about 7.3%. The sequenced sample was blood T cells: a sorted CD56 or NKG2C T cell subset, CD4+ or CD8+ T cells, or bulk PBMC T cells (not recorded which). Receptors originate from a woman aged 18 to 75 in good health.

J is TRBJ1-2 and V is TRBV20-1; lacking DNA, the TRBD1 call made by TCRdb goes unchecked. The germline V gene has CDR1 DFQATT and CDR2 SNEGSKA (reference sequence). The CDR3 spans 14 residues. The CDR3 sequence is CSAPKGQGVSGYTF.

This chain uses TRBV5-6 with TRBJ2-1; TCRdb proposes TRBD2, but this gene call is untestable without DNA. Germline loops: CDR1 SGHDT, CDR2 YYEEEE. CDR3 length equals 16 residues. The chain's CDR3 is CASSLEGRSSYNEQFF.

CDR3 protein: CASSWRVTGSYEQYF. The rearrangement uses TRBV27 and TRBJ2-7; TCRdb indicates TRBD2, and absent DNA this call remains unverified. Germline V CDR1 and CDR2: MNHEY, SMNVEV (reference sequence). CDR3 size: 15 residues.

The chain has TRBV14 and TRBJ2-5; TCRdb's D call, TRBD1, is unchecked because there is no DNA. The length of the CDR3 is 16 residues. Germline assignment: CDR1 SGHDN and CDR2 FVKESK. This chain's CDR3 is CASSQDRTQGRKTQYF.

CDR3 loop: CASSPTGRGGNQPQHF. The rearrangement links TRBV6-2 or TRBV6-3 to TRBJ1-5; the D call of TRBD1 rests on TCRdb alone, since no DNA is present to check it. Per germline, CDR1 MNHEY and CDR2 SVGEGT. CDR3 size: 16 residues.

This sequence joins TRBV12-3 or TRBV12-4 and TRBJ1-5; TCRdb lists TRBD1, though no DNA is available to test this call. The CDR3 consists of 16 residues. CDR3 sequence: CASSPQGQGFYQPQHF.

The chain links TRBV11-2 to TRBJ2-7; TCRdb reports TRBD2, a call that lacks DNA to check it against. Looked up from germline, CDR1 is SGHAT and CDR2 is FQNNGV. The CDR3 extends over 14 amino acids. The CDR3 is CASGPLAGIDEQYF.

The V call is TRBV11-2, the J call TRBJ2-1; TCRdb's D gene call, TRBD1, goes unchecked for lack of DNA. This CDR3 has 17 residues. The germline CDR1 and CDR2 sequences are SGHAT and FQNNGV. The chain's CDR3 is CASSPRGGTEVGNEQFF.

The chain employs TRBV3-1 and TRBJ2-2. CDR1 and CDR2 from the germline V gene are LGHDT and YNNKEL (reference sequence). This CDR3 spans 14 amino acids. Here the CDR3 reads CASSQDMVAGELFF.

The chain uses TRBV5-1 and TRBJ2-1; TCRdb gives TRBD1 as the D gene, but with no DNA this cannot be confirmed. Germline V gives CDR1 SGHRS, CDR2 YFSETQ. The CDR3 runs 15 residues. CDR3 residues: CASSLAIPLYNEQFF.

V is TRBV28 and J is TRBJ1-5; the TCRdb call, TRBD1, lacks DNA for checking. CDR3 length: 18 residues. Germline assignment: CDR1 MDHEN and CDR2 SYDVKM. The CDR3 loop reads CASSLRYPTGGKNQPQHF.

V gene TRBV30 combines with J gene TRBJ2-7. The CDR3 is 14 residues long. In germline, CDR1 is GTSNPN, CDR2 SVGIG (reference sequence). The CDR3 protein is CAWSVTDRVYEQYF. The variable domain in full, with the rest retrieved from reference TRBV30 and TRBJ2-7, is SQTIHQWPATLVQPVGSPLSLECTVEGTSNPNLYWYRQAAGRGLQLLFYSVGIGQISSEVPQNLSASRPQDRQFILSSKKLLLSDSGFYLCAWSVTDRVYEQYFGPGTRLTVT.

The chain is built from TRBV4-1 and TRBJ2-5. Germline V gene sequence: CDR1 MGHRA, CDR2 YSYEKL. The CDR3 length is 15 residues. The CDR3 sequence: CASSQGYSNQETQYF.

J is TRBJ2-3 and V is TRBV18; with no DNA, the TCRdb D assignment of TRBD2 cannot be verified. This CDR3 is 16 amino acids long. Per germline, CDR1 KGHSH and CDR2 LQKENI. The CDR3 sequence is CASSPLAGESTDTQYF.

The chain employs TRBV4-3 and TRBJ2-1; TCRdb selects TRBD1, and the lack of DNA leaves this call unchecked. Germline values: CDR1 LGHNA, CDR2 YSLEER. The CDR3 extends over 16 amino acids. CDR3 sequence: CASSLGGGQARHEQFF.

The V and J genes are TRBV7-2 and TRBJ2-1; TCRdb lists TRBD2, though no DNA is available to test this call. The CDR3 length is 17 residues. In germline, CDR1 is SGHTA, CDR2 FQGNSA. CDR3 residues: CASSLAASGRIYNEQFF.

This chain uses TRBV20-1 with TRBJ2-2; the TRBD2 assignment by TCRdb is unverifiable without DNA. Looked up from germline, CDR1 is DFQATT and CDR2 is SNEGSKA (reference sequence). The CDR3 is 16 amino acids. CDR3 in amino acids: CSARGLSGGRPGELFF.

The V call is TRBV7-2, the J call TRBJ2-1; checking the TCRdb D call of TRBD2 is not possible without DNA. The CDR3 has 16 residues. Germline loops: CDR1 SGHTA, CDR2 FQGNSA. The CDR3 loop is CASSLAGLAASDEQFF.

The genes are TRBV2 and TRBJ2-7; TCRdb returns TRBD1, unconfirmable since there is no DNA. This CDR3 region has 12 residues. Germline V CDR1 and CDR2: SNHLY, FYNNEI. The CDR3 spells CASSSQGKEQYF.

The V gene is TRBV7-3, the J gene TRBJ2-3. The CDR3 totals 14 residues. The germline V gene encodes CDR1 SGHTA and CDR2 FQGTGA. CDR3 in amino acids: CASSLIGHTDTQYF.